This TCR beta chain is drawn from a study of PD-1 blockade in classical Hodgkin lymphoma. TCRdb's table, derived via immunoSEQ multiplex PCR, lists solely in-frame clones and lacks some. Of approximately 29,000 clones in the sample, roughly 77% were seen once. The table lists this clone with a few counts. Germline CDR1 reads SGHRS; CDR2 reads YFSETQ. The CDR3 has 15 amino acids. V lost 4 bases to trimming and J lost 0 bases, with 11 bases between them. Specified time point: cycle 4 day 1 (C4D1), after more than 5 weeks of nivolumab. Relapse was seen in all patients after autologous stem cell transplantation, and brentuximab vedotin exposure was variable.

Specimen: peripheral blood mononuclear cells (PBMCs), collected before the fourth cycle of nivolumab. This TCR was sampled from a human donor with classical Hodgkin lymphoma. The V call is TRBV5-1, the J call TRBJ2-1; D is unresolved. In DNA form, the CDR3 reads TGCGCCAGCAGCGGCCAGGAAGGCTCCTACAATGAGCAGTTCTTC. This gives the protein CASSGQEGSYNEQFF. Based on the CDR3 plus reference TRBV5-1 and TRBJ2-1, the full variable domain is KAGVTQTPRYLIKTRGQQVTLSCSPISGHRSVSWYQQTPGQGLQFLFEYFSETQRNKGNFPGRFSGRQFSNSRSEMNVSTLELGDSALYLCASSGQEGSYNEQFFGPGTRLTVL.